In its sample, the clone carrying this T cell receptor (beta chain) was seen many times. MiXCR, applied by TCRdb to the RT-PCR reads, yields one record per CDR3 protein. This table holds about 700,000 distinct CDR3 sequences, 14% found once. CDR1 is LNHDA, CDR2 SQIVND, per germline (reference sequence). V was clipped by 3 bases and J by 0 bases, with 5 bases between them. This CDR3 is built from 13 residues. The V call is TRBV19, the J call TRBJ1-1; D not certain. The sequence was collected from a female donor in good health, serving as a healthy control. Sequencing was done on a sample of memory CD4+ T cells from blood. Here the CDR3 DNA reads TGTGCCAGTAGTATCACACTGAACACTGAAGCTTTCTTT. As protein: CASSITLNTEAFF.